This TCR beta chain was obtained from a study of blood T cells in healthy people across ages. This CDR3 spans 14 amino acids. In germline, CDR1 is MNHEY, CDR2 SVGAGI. The ends lost 6 bases at V and 6 bases at J; junction bases unmatched: 10. The authors ran a second PCR of about 6 to 12 cycles using a sample-barcoded 5' primer and a J-beta primer mix. TCRdb re-called the 5' RACE reads through MiXCR, storing one row per CDR3 protein. In the table there are fewer than 1 million distinct CDR3 sequences, roughly 44% of which are singletons. This clonotype was recorded a few times. The source is a man aged 55 to 70 in good health. Sequenced sample: blood. The chain uses TRBV6-5 and TRBJ1-1; 7 bases map to TRBD1. The CDR3 protein is CASRRTGDRAEAFF. CDR3 DNA: TGTGCCAGCAGAAGAACAGGGGATAGGGCTGAAGCTTTCTTT.